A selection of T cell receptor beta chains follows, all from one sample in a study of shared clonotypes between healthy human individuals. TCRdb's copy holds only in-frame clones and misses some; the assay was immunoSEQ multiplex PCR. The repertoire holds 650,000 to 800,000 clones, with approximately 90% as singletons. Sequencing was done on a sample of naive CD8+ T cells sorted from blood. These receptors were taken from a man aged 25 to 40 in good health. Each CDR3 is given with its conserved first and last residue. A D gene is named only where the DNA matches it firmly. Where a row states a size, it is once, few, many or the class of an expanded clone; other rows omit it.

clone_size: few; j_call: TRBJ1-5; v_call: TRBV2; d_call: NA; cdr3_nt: TGTGCCAGCAGTGAGGATGGTTATAGCAATCAGCCCCAGCATTTT; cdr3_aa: CASSEDGYSNQPQHF
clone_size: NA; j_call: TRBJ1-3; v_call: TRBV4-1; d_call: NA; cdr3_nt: TGCGCCAGCAGCCAAGCGGGGGCCACACAAAAGGGTATGGACACCATATATTTT; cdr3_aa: CASSQAGATQKGMDTIYF
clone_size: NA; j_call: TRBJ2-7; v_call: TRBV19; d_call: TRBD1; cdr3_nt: TGTGCCAGTAGTGCCAAGACAGGGGGCTCCTACGAGCAGTACTTC; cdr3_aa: CASSAKTGGSYEQYF
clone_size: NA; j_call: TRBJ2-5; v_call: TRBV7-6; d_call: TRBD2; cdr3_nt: TGTGCCAGCAGCTTGAGACTAGCGGGAGGGTTGCGGCGGGAGACCCAGTACTTC; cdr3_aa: CASSLRLAGGLRRETQYF
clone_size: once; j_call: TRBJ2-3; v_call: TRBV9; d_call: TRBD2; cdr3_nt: TGTGCCAGCAGCGAAGGACTAGCGGAAAGCACAGATACGCAGTATTTT; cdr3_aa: CASSEGLAESTDTQYF
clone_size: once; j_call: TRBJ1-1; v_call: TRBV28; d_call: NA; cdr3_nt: TGTGCCAGCAGTTTTCGGAAAATTGGGACTGAAGCTTTCTTT; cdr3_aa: CASSFRKIGTEAFF
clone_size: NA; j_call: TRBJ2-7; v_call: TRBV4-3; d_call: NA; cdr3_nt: TGCGCCAGCAGCCAAGTCTCCGGGGCTACCTACGAGCAGTACTTC; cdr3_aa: CASSQVSGATYEQYF
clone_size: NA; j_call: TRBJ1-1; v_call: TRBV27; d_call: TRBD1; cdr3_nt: TGTGCCAGCAGGGGACAGGGGGTCGTCGCTTTCTTT; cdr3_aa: CASRGQGVVAFF
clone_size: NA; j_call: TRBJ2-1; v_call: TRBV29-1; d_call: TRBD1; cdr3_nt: TGCAGCGTCGAAGGGGACAGGGAACGCTACAATGAGCAGTTCTTC; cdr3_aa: CSVEGDRERYNEQFF
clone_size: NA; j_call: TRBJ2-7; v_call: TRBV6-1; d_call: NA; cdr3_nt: TGTGCCAGCAGTGAATCATTGGGCTACGAGCAGTACTTC; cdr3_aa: CASSESLGYEQYF
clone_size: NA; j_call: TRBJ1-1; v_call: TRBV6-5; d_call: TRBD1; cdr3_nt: TGTGCCAGCAGTTACTCGCGGACAGGGGGCACTGAAGCTTTCTTT; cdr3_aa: CASSYSRTGGTEAFF
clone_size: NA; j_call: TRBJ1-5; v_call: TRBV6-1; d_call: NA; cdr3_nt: TGTGCCAGCAGTGTACTCTCCCCCACGGGGGCTTATCAGCCCCAGCATTTT; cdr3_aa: CASSVLSPTGAYQPQHF
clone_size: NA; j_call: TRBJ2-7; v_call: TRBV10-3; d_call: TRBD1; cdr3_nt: TGTGCCATCAGTGACCCAGGGGGCGAGAGAGACGAGCAGTACTTC; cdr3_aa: CAISDPGGERDEQYF
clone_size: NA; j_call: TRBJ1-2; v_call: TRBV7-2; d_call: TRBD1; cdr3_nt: TGTGCCAGCAGCGATAGACAGGGAACAGCCCTTGGCTACACCTTC; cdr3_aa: CASSDRQGTALGYTF
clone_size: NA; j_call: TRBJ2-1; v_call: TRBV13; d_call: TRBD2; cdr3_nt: TGTGCCAGCAGCTTAGCACTAGCGGGTATCTACAATGAGCAGTTCTTC; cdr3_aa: CASSLALAGIYNEQFF
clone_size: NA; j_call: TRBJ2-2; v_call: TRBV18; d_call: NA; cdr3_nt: TGTGCCAGCTCACCAAAGGAGCTGGCCATCGCGAACACCGGGGAGCTGTTTTTT; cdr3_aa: CASSPKELAIANTGELFF
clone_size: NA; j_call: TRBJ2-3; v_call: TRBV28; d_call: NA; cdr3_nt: TGTGCCAGCAGCTTCCAAGGGGGCACAGATACGCAGTATTTT; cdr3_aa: CASSFQGGTDTQYF
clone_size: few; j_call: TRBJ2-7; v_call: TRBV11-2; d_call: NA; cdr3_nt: TGTGCCAGCAGCTCCAACTACGAGCAGTACTTC; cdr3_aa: CASSSNYEQYF
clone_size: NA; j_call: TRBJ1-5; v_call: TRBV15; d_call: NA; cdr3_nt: TGTGCCACCAGCAGAGATCGGGGGGTCGGGCAGCCCCAGCATTTT; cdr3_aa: CATSRDRGVGQPQHF
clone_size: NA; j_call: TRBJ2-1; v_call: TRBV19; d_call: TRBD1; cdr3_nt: TGTGCCAGTAGGACCGGGACAGGGAGGTACAATGAGCAGTTCTTC; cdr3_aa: CASRTGTGRYNEQFF